One and the same sample provided the 21 T cell receptor beta chains below, sequenced in a study of T cell responses to AZD1222 COVID-19 vaccine. Libraries were prepared by immunoSEQ multiplex PCR; TCRdb keeps only in-frame clonotypes and omits some of them. The sample lists approximately 140,000 clones; approximately 90% were seen once. The sequenced sample was peripheral blood, obtained 28 days after the second AZD1222 dose. These receptors were taken from an adult who received the AZD1222 COVID-19 vaccine.

The chain is built from TRBV6-5 and TRBJ2-7, with 10 nucleotides matching TRBD1. This CDR3 contains 16 residues. Germline loops: CDR1 MNHEY, CDR2 SVGAGI. V lost 2 bases and J lost 2; bases outside the gene matches: 6. The CDR3 sequence is CASSYLTGGTPYEQYF. The CDR3 bases are TGTGCCAGCAGTTACCTGACAGGGGGCACCCCCTACGAGCAGTACTTC.

The rearrangement links TRBV4-3 to TRBJ1-2; 9 nucleotides align to TRBD1. Germline trimming cut 4 bases from V and 8 bases from J; bases unmatched to any gene: 5. There are 13 residues in the CDR3. In germline, CDR1 is LGHNA, CDR2 YSLEER. The CDR3 DNA is TGCGCCAGCAGCCCCCGGACAGGGGAGGGCTACACCTTC. Encoded protein: CASSPRTGEGYTF.

The CDR3 nucleotides read TGTGCCAGCAGCACCAGGGGCACCGGGGAGCTGTTTTTT. The encoded protein is CASSTRGTGELFF. The chain employs TRBV11-3 and TRBJ2-2, with TRBD1 as a possible D gene (6 bases). Trimming took 5 bases from V and 4 from J, leaving 8 bases between them. CDR1 and CDR2 from the germline V gene are SGHNT and YENEEA. The CDR3 runs 13 residues.

V and J are TRBV9 and TRBJ2-1; D uncertain. Trimming pared 2 bases from V and 4 bases from J, leaving 7 bases between. This CDR3 contains 13 residues. CDR1 SGDLS and CDR2 YYNGEE come from the germline V gene. CDR3 loop: CASSVLVYNEQFF. CDR3 nucleotide sequence: TGTGCCAGCAGCGTCCTAGTTTACAATGAGCAGTTCTTC.

This clone was counted once. The V call is TRBV24-1, the J call TRBJ2-1; D is undetermined. The germline V gene encodes CDR1 KGHDR and CDR2 SFDVKD. The CDR3 extends over 14 amino acids. V was clipped by 0 bases and J by 5 bases, with 7 bases between them. In nucleotides, the CDR3 is TGTGCCACCAGTGATTTGCCCCCCCACAATGAGCAGTTCTTC. Its translation: CATSDLPPHNEQFF.

The V and J genes are TRBV9 and TRBJ2-7; 9 bases map to TRBD1. The germline CDR1 and CDR2 sequences are SGDLS and YYNGEE. The CDR3 runs 15 residues. V dropped 0 bases and J dropped 1; count of bases not matched to a gene: 2. The CDR3 nucleotides are TGTGCCAGCAGCGTAGAGGGACAGGGTTCCTACGAGCAGTACTTC. Its translation is CASSVEGQGSYEQYF.

The table lists this clone with a few counts. The chain employs TRBV5-1 and TRBJ1-5, with D unclear. The germline gives CDR1 SGHRS, CDR2 YFSETQ. The V and J ends lost 4 bases and 7 bases respectively, with 18 bases between them. CDR3 length: 15 amino acids. For the CDR3, the DNA is TGCGCCAGCAGCCTCGACCATCCGGGGAAGCAGCCCCAGCATTTT. It translates to CASSLDHPGKQPQHF.

The J gene is TRBJ2-5, the V gene TRBV4-1; 7 nucleotides match TRBD2. This CDR3 has 14 amino acids. The V gene's germline CDR1 is MGHRA and CDR2 YSYEKL. V lost 1 base to trimming and J lost 4 bases; unmatched junction nucleotides: 3. The chain's CDR3 is CASSQVAGLETQYF. The CDR3 DNA sequence: TGCGCCAGCAGCCAAGTAGCGGGTTTAGAGACCCAGTACTTC.

The CDR3 DNA follows: TGTGCCAGCAGCTTTTCTTTAGGGGGCGCTGAGACCCAGTACTTC. Its translation is CASSFSLGGAETQYF. The chain couples TRBV7-9 to TRBJ2-5; TRBD1 matches at 7 bases. Looked up from germline, CDR1 is SEHNR and CDR2 is FQNEAQ (reference sequence). Trimming took 3 bases from V and 5 from J; bases not matched to a gene: 9. The CDR3 is 15 residues long.

This clone appeared once. The chain links TRBV2 to TRBJ2-7; no definite D call. The CDR3 sequence is 14 residues long. Trimming cost V 4 bases and J 3 bases, with 13 bases left between them. Germline CDR1 and CDR2: SNHLY and FYNNEI. The CDR3 region is CASSGVTRRYEQYF. CDR3 coding DNA: TGTGCCAGCAGTGGCGTGACACGGCGCTACGAGCAGTACTTC.

This clone came up once. V gene TRBV2 combines with J gene TRBJ1-5; 8 positions match TRBD1. Germline trimming cut 5 bases from V and 3 bases from J; bases unmatched to any gene: 6. The germline V gene has CDR1 SNHLY and CDR2 FYNNEI. This CDR3 has 15 residues. In nucleotides, the CDR3 is TGTGCCAGCAGTTCTGGACAGGGACCCAATCAGCCCCAGCATTTT. It translates to CASSSGQGPNQPQHF.

The CDR3 DNA is TGTGCCAGGGTCGGACTGCTTAGCAATCAGCCCCAGCATTTT. Amino acid sequence: CARVGLLSNQPQHF. The chain uses TRBV7-3 and TRBJ1-5; D is ambiguous. Per germline, CDR1 SGHTA and CDR2 FQGTGA. V was shortened by 9 bases and J by 0 bases, with 12 bases between the two germline ends. The CDR3 covers 14 residues.

V gene TRBV4-3 combines with J gene TRBJ1-3; 10 bases align to TRBD1. CDR3 length: 17 residues. Germline values: CDR1 LGHNA, CDR2 YSLEER. The J segment lost 2 bases and the V segment lost 1 base, leaving 5 bases of the junction unmatched. The CDR3: CASSQAVGTGAGNTIYF. DNA for the CDR3: TGCGCCAGCAGCCAAGCAGTGGGGACAGGGGCTGGAAACACCATATATTTT.

The rearrangement uses TRBV29-1 and TRBJ1-2; D perhaps matches TRBD1 (5 bases). In germline, CDR1 is SQVTM, CDR2 ANQGSEA. This CDR3 spans 12 amino acids. V lost 7 bases and J lost 4, with 13 bases in between. The CDR3 loop reads CSGQGNSYGYTF. CDR3 DNA sequence: TGCAGCGGGCAGGGTAATAGCTATGGCTACACCTTC.

The chain employs TRBV5-6 and TRBJ1-2, with D hard to call. V lost 5 bases and J 7 bases, leaving 21 bases between the germline ends. Germline V gene lookup returns CDR1 SGHDT and CDR2 YYEEEE. The CDR3 is 15 residues long. Here the CDR3 DNA reads TGTGCCAGCAGACCCGAGCCCCTCAGAGGAGGTGGCTACACCTTC. Amino acid sequence: CASRPEPLRGGGYTF.

This sequence joins TRBV7-2 and TRBJ2-5; D is tentatively TRBD1 or TRBD2 (7 bases each). The CDR3 sequence is 15 residues long. Germline values: CDR1 SGHTA, CDR2 FQGNSA. V was pared by 7 bases and J by 5 bases, with 20 bases between. The CDR3 bases are TGTGCCAGCATTCGGGGAGGGGGCGTCAGGGAGACCCAGTACTTC. Its translation: CASIRGGGVRETQYF.

V is TRBV13 and J is TRBJ2-1, with TRBD2 as a possible D gene (6 bases). The V gene lost 5 bases and the J gene lost 8 bases, with 13 bases spanning the gap. The CDR3 covers 13 residues. Germline lookup yields CDR1 PRHDT and CDR2 FYEKMQ (reference sequence). This CDR3 reads CASSTSRGYEQFF. CDR3 bases: TGTGCCAGCAGCACTTCCCGGGGGTATGAGCAGTTCTTC.

This clone turned up a few times. The gene calls are TRBV28 and TRBJ1-6, with D tentatively TRBD1 (6 bases). Trimming cost V 7 bases and J 7 bases, with 14 bases left between them. The CDR3 sequence is 14 residues long. Germline CDR1 reads MDHEN; CDR2 reads SYDVKM. CDR3 nucleotide sequence: TGTGCCAGCATCAAACAGGGCCCCAATTCACCCCTCCACTTT. Its protein product is CASIKQGPNSPLHF.

This chain connects TRBV27 to TRBJ2-1; D perhaps matches TRBD2 (5 bases). CDR1 MNHEY and CDR2 SMNVEV come from the germline V gene (reference sequence). V was cut by 7 bases and J by 4 bases, with 11 bases left in between. The CDR3 consists of 13 residues. This CDR3 reads CASTPDSYNEQFF. CDR3 nucleotides: TGTGCCAGCACCCCGGACTCATACAATGAGCAGTTCTTC.

The chain is built from TRBV7-9 and TRBJ2-2; TRBD2 is a possible D gene (6 bases). CDR3 length: 14 residues. Trimming removed 5 bases at V and 6 bases at J, with 13 bases between. Germline lookup yields CDR1 SEHNR and CDR2 FQNEAQ (reference sequence). The CDR3 reads CASSARLGAGELFF. The CDR3 nucleotides are TGTGCCAGCAGCGCCCGACTAGGGGCCGGGGAGCTGTTTTTT. Drawing the rest from reference TRBV7-9 and TRBJ2-2, the complete variable domain is DTGVSQNPRHKITKRGQNVTFRCDPISEHNRLYWYRQTLGQGPEFLTYFQNEAQLEKSRLLSDRFSAERPKGSFSTLEIQRTEQGDSAMYLCASSARLGAGELFFGEGSRLTVL.

The V gene is TRBV5-1, the J gene TRBJ2-3, with TRBD2 identical over 10 bases. V lost 0 bases, J lost 5 bases, and 6 bases stayed unmatched. This CDR3 is built from 16 residues. From germline, CDR1 is SGHRS and CDR2 YFSETQ. This CDR3 is CASSLVGGTSEDTQYF. The CDR3 DNA follows: TGCGCCAGCAGCTTGGTGGGGGGGACTAGCGAAGATACGCAGTATTTT.